A single sample is the source of the 14 T cell receptor beta chains below, sequenced in a study of response to subunit inactivated influenza vaccine. One entry per CDR3 protein, called by TCRdb with MiXCR from the RT-PCR reads. The sample contains 500,000 to 650,000 distinct CDR3 sequences, approximately 7.6% of which appear only once. The specimen was PBMCs from blood, collected around 25 months after vaccination. Source of these receptors: a man aged 45 to 70 who received an inactivated influenza vaccine.

J is TRBJ2-3 and V is TRBV20-1, with D unclear. This CDR3 comprises 15 residues. From germline, CDR1 is DFQATT and CDR2 SNEGSKA (reference sequence). The germline V and J ends were trimmed by 0 bases and 3 bases, with 13 bases remaining between them. This CDR3 is CSARDPSPQTDTQYF. DNA of the CDR3: TGCAGTGCTAGAGATCCGAGCCCCCAAACAGATACGCAGTATTTT.

The chain employs TRBV28 and TRBJ2-5, with 11 bases that match TRBD2. Germline-derived CDR1 and CDR2 are MDHEN and SYDVKM. The CDR3 has 14 residues. With 5 bases clipped from V and 3 bases from J, the junction kept 2 bases outside the gene matches. DNA for the CDR3: TGTGCCAGCAGTAAGACTAGCGGGAAAGAGACCCAGTACTTC. This encodes CASSKTSGKETQYF. Looking up the rest from reference TRBV28 and TRBJ2-5 gives the full variable domain: DVKVTQSSRYLVKRTGEKVFLECVQDMDHENMFWYRQDPGLGLRLIYFSYDVKMKEKGDIPEGYSVSREKKERFSLILESASTNQTSMYLCASSKTSGKETQYFGPGTRLLVL.

The chain carries TRBV3-1 and TRBJ2-1; 13 bases agree with TRBD2. V gave up 0 bases and J gave up 7 bases; unmatched junction bases: 3. Germline V lookup: CDR1 LGHDT, CDR2 YNNKEL (reference sequence). The CDR3 sequence is 16 residues long. As DNA, the CDR3 is TGTGCCAGCAGCCAAGAACTAGCGGGAGGGCCTAATGAGCAGTTCTTC. It yields the protein CASSQELAGGPNEQFF.

This clonotype was found many times. CDR3 nucleotide sequence: TGTGCCAGCGAACGGGGGACTAGCACAGATACGCAGTATTTT. This sequence encodes CASERGTSTDTQYF. This rearrangement joins TRBV6-1 to TRBJ2-3; a weak D match, TRBD2 (6 bases). The CDR3 contains 14 residues. Germline assignment: CDR1 MNHNS and CDR2 SASEGT. Trimming removed 8 bases at V and 0 bases at J, with 12 bases between.

This clonotype was seen a handful of times. The chain joins TRBV21-1 to TRBJ2-7; the table's D call TRBD2 went unverified against the DNA. TRBV21-1 is annotated as a pseudogene. The CDR3 contains 15 residues. CDR3 DNA sequence: TGTGCCAGCAGCGCAACACGGGAATATTGGGCCGAGCAGTACTTC. It translates to CASSATREYWAEQYF.

This clonotype has just a few counts. The V and J genes are TRBV20-1 and TRBJ1-5; the D gene is possibly TRBD1 (5 bases). The V end was cut by 7 bases, the J end by 3 bases, with 10 bases between. The CDR3 is 12 residues long. Germline V lookup: CDR1 DFQATT, CDR2 SNEGSKA (reference sequence). CDR3 region: CSVDSSNQPQHF. As DNA, the CDR3 is TGCAGTGTCGACAGCTCCAATCAGCCCCAGCATTTT.

The rearrangement uses TRBV12-3 or TRBV12-4 and TRBJ2-1; 7 bases are shared with TRBD2. J lost 2 bases, V lost 3 bases, and 4 bases had no gene match. The CDR3 totals 15 residues. CDR3 sequence: CASSLAGVTYNEQFF. CDR3 nucleotide sequence: TGTGCCAGCAGTTTGGCGGGAGTAACCTACAATGAGCAGTTCTTC.

The chain combines TRBV12-3 or TRBV12-4 with TRBJ1-5; no definite D call. The CDR3 is 14 residues long. Trimming cost V 6 bases and J 0 bases, with 9 bases left between them. The CDR3 here is CASSSLLSNQPQHF. CDR3 nucleotides: TGTGCCAGCAGCTCTTTGCTTAGCAATCAGCCCCAGCATTTT.

This clonotype was seen only a few times. The V call is TRBV30, the J call TRBJ1-2; D perhaps matches TRBD1 (6 bases). Germline V CDR1 and CDR2: GTSNPN, SVGIG (reference sequence). The V and J ends lost 4 bases and 4 bases respectively, with 16 bases between them. The CDR3 is 14 amino acids. The CDR3 DNA is TGTGCCTGGACCAGGGGTACGGGAGGCTATGGCTACACCTTC. Its protein product is CAWTRGTGGYGYTF.

The rearrangement links TRBV4-3 to TRBJ2-1, with 12 bases fitting TRBD2. J gave up 8 bases and V 3 bases, and 5 bases lay outside the gene matches. Looked up from germline, CDR1 is LGHNA and CDR2 is YSLEER. The CDR3 contains 15 residues. DNA for the CDR3: TGCGCCAGCAGCCAGCTAGCGGGAGGGCCCTATGAGCAGTTCTTC. This codes for CASSQLAGGPYEQFF.

The rearrangement links TRBV5-1 to TRBJ2-1; 8 bases line up with TRBD1. The CDR3 is made up of 14 amino acids. CDR1 is SGHRS, CDR2 YFSETQ, per germline. Trimming cost V 4 bases and J 8 bases; bases outside gene matches: 8. The CDR3, as DNA: TGCGCCAGCAGCCCGGGGACAGGATATGATGAGCAGTTCTTC. This encodes CASSPGTGYDEQFF.

In nucleotides, the CDR3 is TGCAGTGCTTACAGTAGCAATCAGCCCCAGCATTTT. Translated, it gives CSAYSSNQPQHF. The chain uses TRBV20-1 and TRBJ1-5; D ambiguous. Trimming left V 5 bases short and J 0 bases short, with 5 bases between. Germline CDR1 is DFQATT and CDR2 is SNEGSKA (reference sequence). The CDR3 runs to 12 residues.

A single count supports this clonotype. The chain is built from TRBV18 and TRBJ2-1; TRBD2 agrees at 14 bases. The junction had 4 bases not matched to a gene; V was cut back by 6 bases and J by 6 bases. The germline V gene encodes CDR1 KGHSH and CDR2 LQKENI. The CDR3 is 15 residues long. DNA of the CDR3: TGTGCCAGCTCCCAGACTAGCGGGAGGGTCAATGAGCAGTTCTTC. As protein: CASSQTSGRVNEQFF.

The table lists this clonotype with a few counts. The V and J genes are TRBV19 and TRBJ1-4; D remains unclear. This CDR3 has 14 residues. Trimming removed 5 bases at V and 7 bases at J, with 14 bases between. Germline-derived CDR1 and CDR2 are LNHDA and SQIVND (reference sequence). The DNA for the CDR3 is TGTGCCAGTAGTTACGGGATAGCAGGTGAAAAACTGTTTTTT. Protein sequence: CASSYGIAGEKLFF. Combining the CDR3 with reference TRBV19 and TRBJ1-4 gives the whole variable domain DGGITQSPKYLFRKEGQNVTLSCEQNLNHDAMYWYRQDPGQGLRLIYYSQIVNDFQKGDIAEGYSVSREKKESFPLTVTSAQKNPTAFYLCASSYGIAGEKLFFGSGTQLSVL.